The sample holds a few counts of the clone carrying this T cell receptor (beta chain). Antigen unknown. This specimen comes from a study of metastatic and nonmetastatic thyroid tumors. Study-level background: Malignant and benign thyroid patients had repertoires compared in peripheral blood and tumor or nodule tissue. Study observations and caveats: TCR beta diversity was reportedly significantly higher in malignant thyroid tumors than benign nodules, in blood and tumor.

In the authors' methods: Researchers built a distant-metastasis classifier for papillary thyroid cancer that drew on CDR3 differences across clinicopathological groups. Using MiXCR, TCRdb re-called clones from the PCR reads. These V and J calls derive from TCRdb rather than the authors' analysis. The data show roughly 16,000 clones, more than 20% seen once. Trimming took 2 bases from V and 6 from J; bases not matched to a gene: 16. The CDR3 is made up of 17 amino acids. Per the germline V gene, CDR1 is DFQATT and CDR2 is SNEGSKA (reference sequence). Thyroid surgery was performed in patients who had received no treatment beforehand.

The sample was adjacent normal tissue. The chain is built from TRBV20-1 and TRBJ2-3; 8 bases fit TRBD2. The receptor was isolated from a female donor with papillary thyroid cancer or a benign thyroid nodule (not recorded which). Some clones in this sample may be carry-over from other donors' samples. For the CDR3, the DNA is TGCAGTGCTAGACCCCCGGGACTAGTTTCGTTGGCGGATACGCAGTATTTT. Protein sequence: CSARPPGLVSLADTQYF.